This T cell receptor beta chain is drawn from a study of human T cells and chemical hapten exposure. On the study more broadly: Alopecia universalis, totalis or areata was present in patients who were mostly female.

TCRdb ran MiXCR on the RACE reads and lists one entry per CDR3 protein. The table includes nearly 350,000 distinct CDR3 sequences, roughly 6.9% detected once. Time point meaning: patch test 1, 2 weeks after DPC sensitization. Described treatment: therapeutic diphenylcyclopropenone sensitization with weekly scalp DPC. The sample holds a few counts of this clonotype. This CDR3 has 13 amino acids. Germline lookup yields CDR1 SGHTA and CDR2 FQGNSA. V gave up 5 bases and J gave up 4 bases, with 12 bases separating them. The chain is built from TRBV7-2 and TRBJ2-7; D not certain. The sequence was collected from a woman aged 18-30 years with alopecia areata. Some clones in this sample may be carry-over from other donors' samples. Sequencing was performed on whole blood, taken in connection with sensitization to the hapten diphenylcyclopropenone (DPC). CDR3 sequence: CASSRRGIYEQYF. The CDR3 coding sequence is TGTGCCAGCAGCCGCCGTGGTATATACGAGCAGTACTTC. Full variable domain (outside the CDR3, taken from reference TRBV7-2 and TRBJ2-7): GAGVSQSPSNKVTEKGKDVELRCDPISGHTALYWYRQSLGQGLEFLIYFQGNSAPDKSGLPSDRFSAERTGGSVSTLTIQRTQQEDSAVYLCASSRRGIYEQYFGPGTRLTVT.